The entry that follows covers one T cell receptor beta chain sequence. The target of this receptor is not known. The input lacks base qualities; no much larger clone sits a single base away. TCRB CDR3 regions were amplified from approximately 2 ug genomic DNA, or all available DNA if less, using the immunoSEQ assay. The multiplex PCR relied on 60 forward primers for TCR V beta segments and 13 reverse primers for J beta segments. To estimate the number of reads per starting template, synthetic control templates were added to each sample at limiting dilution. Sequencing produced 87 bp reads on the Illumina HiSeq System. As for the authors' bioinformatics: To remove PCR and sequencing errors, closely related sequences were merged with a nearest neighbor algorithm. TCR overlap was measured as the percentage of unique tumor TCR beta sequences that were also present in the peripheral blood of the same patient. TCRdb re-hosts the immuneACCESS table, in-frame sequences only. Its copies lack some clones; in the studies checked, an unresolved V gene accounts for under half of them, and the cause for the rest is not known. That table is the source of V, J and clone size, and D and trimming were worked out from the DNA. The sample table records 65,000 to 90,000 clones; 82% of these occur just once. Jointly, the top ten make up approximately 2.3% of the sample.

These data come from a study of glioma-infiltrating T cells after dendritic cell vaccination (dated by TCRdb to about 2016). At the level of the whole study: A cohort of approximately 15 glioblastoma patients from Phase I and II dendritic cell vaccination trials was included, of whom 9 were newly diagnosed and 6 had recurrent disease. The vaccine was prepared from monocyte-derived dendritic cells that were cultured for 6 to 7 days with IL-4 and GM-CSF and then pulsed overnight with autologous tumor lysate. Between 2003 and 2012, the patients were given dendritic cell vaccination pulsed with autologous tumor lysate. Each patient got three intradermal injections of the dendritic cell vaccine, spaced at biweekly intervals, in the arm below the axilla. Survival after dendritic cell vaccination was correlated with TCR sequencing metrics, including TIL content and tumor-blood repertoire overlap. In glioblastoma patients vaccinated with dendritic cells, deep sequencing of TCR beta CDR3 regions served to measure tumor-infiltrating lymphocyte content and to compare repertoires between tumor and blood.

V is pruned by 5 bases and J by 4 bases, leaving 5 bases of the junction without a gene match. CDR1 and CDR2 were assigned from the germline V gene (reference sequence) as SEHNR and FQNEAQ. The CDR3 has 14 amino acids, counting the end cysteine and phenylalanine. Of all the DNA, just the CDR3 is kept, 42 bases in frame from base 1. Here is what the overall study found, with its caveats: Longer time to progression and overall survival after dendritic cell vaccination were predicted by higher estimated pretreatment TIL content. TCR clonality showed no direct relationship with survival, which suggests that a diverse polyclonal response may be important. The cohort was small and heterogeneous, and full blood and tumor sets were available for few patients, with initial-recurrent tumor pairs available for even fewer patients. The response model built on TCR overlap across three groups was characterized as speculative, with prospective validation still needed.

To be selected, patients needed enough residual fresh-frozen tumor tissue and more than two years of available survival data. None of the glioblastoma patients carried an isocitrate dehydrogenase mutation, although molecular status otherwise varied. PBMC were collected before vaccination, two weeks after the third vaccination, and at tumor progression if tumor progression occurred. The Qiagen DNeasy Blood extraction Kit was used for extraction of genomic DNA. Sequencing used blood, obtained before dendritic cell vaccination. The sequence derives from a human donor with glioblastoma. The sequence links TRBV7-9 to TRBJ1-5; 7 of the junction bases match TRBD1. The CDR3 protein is CASSQETGNQPQHF. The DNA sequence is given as TGTGCCAGCAGCCAAGAGACAGGGAATCAGCCCCAGCATTTT.